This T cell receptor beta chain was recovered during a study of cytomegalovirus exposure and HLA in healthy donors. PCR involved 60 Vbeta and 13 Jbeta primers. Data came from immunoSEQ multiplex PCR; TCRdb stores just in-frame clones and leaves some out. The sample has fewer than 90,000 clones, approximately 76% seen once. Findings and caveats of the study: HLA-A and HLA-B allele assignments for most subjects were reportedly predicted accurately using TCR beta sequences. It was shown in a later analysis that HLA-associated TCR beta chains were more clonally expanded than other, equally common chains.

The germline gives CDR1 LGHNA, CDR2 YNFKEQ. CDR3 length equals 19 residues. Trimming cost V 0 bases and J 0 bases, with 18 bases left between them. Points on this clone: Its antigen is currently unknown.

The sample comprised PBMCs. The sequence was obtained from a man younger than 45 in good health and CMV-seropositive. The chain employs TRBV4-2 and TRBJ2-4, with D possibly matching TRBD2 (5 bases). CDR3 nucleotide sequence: TGTGCCAGCAGCCAAGACCACTTAGGTGCGGGTATAGCCAAAAACATTCAGTACTTC. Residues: CASSQDHLGAGIAKNIQYF.